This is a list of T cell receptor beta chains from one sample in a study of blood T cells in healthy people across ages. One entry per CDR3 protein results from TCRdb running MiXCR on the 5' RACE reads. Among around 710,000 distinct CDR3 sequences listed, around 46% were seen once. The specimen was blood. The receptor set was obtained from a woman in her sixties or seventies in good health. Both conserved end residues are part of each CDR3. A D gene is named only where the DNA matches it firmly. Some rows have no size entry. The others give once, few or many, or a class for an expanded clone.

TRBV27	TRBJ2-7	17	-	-	CASSSPGGGEPTYEQYF	TGTGCCAGCAGTTCCCCAGGGGGGGGGGAGCCGACCTACGAGCAGTACTTC
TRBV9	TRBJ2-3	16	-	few	CASSVGIAGSTDTQYF	TGTGCCAGCAGCGTAGGCATCGCGGGAAGCACAGATACGCAGTATTTT
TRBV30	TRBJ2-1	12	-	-	CAWSVTQETQFF	TGTGCCTGGAGTGTAACCCAGGAGACCCAGTTCTTC
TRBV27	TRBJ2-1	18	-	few	CASRLPGGLSGLFNEQFF	TGTGCCAGCAGACTTCCCGGCGGGCTTAGCGGTCTTTTTAATGAGCAGTTCTTC
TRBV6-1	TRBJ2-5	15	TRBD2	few	CASRETSGGAKTQYF	TGTGCCAGCAGGGAAACTAGCGGGGGGGCGAAGACCCAGTACTTC
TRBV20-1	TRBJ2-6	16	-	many	CSARDRPGAGANVLTF	TGCAGTGCTAGAGATCGCCCCGGGGCTGGGGCCAACGTCCTGACTTTC
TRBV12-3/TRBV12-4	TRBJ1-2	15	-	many	CASSPPVVGDYGYTF	TGTGCCAGCAGCCCTCCAGTCGTAGGGGACTATGGCTACACCTTC
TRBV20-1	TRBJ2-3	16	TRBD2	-	CSARSAQRGGADTQYF	TGCAGTGCTAGATCCGCTCAGCGGGGAGGGGCAGATACGCAGTATTTT
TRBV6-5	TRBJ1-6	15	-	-	CASSYDSPYNSPLHF	TGTGCCAGCAGTTACGACAGCCCTTATAATTCACCCCTCCACTTT
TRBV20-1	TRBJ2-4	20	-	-	CSARDRKGGSGSIPSGEQYF	TGCAGTGCTAGAGATCGTAAGGGGGGGTCAGGGTCAATCCCTTCGGGGGAGCAGTACTTC
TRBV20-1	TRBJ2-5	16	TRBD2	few	CSARGNSGEKGETQYF	TGCAGTGCTAGAGGGAATAGCGGGGAGAAGGGAGAGACCCAGTACTTC
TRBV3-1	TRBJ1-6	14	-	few	CASSQVLHYSPLHF	TGTGCCAGCAGCCAAGTTCTACACTATTCACCCCTCCACTTT
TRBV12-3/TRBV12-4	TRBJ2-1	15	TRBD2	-	CASSSLIAGRGEQFF	TGTGCCAGCAGCTCTCTGATAGCGGGGCGGGGAGAGCAGTTCTTC
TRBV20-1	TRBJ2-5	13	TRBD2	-	CSAMKSGVWEQYF	TGCAGTGCGATGAAAAGCGGGGTCTGGGAGCAGTACTTC
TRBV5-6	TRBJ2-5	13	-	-	CASSPGHKKTQYF	TGTGCCAGCAGCCCGGGACATAAGAAGACCCAGTACTTC
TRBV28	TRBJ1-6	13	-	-	CASRSQGVSPLHF	TGTGCCAGCAGAAGCCAGGGTGTATCACCCCTCCACTTT
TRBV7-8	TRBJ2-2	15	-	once	CASSLSPSPTGELFF	TGTGCCAGCAGCTTAAGTCCAAGCCCGACCGGGGAGCTGTTTTTT
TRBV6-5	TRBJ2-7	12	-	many	CASTRSGSEQYF	TGTGCCAGCACCCGCTCTGGGAGCGAGCAGTACTTC
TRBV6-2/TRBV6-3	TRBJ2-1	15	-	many	CASSRGRPSYNEQFF	TGTGCCAGCAGCCGGGGACGGCCCTCCTACAATGAGCAGTTCTTC
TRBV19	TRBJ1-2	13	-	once	CASHCGRSYGYTF	TGTGCCAGCCATTGCGGGCGCAGCTATGGCTACACCTTC
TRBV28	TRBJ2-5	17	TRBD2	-	CASSLGTSGNSQETQYF	TGTGCCAGCAGCCTCGGGACTAGCGGGAATAGCCAAGAGACCCAGTACTTC
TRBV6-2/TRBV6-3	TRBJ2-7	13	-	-	CASSYSSESEQYF	TGTGCCAGCAGTTACTCATCCGAGAGCGAGCAGTACTTC
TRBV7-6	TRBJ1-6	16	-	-	CASSLLVQKDNSPLHF	TGTGCCAGCAGCTTGTTAGTGCAGAAAGATAATTCACCCCTCCACTTT
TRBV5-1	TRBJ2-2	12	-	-	CASRVNTGELFF	TGCGCCAGCAGGGTTAACACCGGGGAGCTGTTTTTT
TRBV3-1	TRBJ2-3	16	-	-	CASSPSQGGPTDTQYF	TGTGCCAGCAGCCCCTCTCAGGGGGGCCCCACAGATACGCAGTATTTT
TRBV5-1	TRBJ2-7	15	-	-	CASSLEGRNLYEQYF	TGCGCCAGCAGCTTGGAGGGCAGGAACCTGTACGAGCAGTACTTC
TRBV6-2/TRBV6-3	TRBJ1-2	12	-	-	CASSYSEMGYTF	TGTGCCAGCAGTTACTCGGAGATGGGCTACACCTTC
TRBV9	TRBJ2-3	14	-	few	CASSVHYSEGTQYF	TGTGCCAGCAGCGTCCATTATTCGGAAGGTACGCAGTATTTT
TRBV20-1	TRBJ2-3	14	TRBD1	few	CSAGAGTGGETQYF	TGCAGTGCTGGAGCCGGGACAGGGGGAGAAACGCAGTATTTT
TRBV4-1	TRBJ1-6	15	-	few	CASSQGRIGDSPLHF	TGCGCCAGCAGCCAAGGGAGAATAGGCGATTCACCCCTCCACTTT
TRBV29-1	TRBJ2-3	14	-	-	CSVRGSGGADTQYF	TGCAGCGTGCGGGGTAGCGGTGGTGCAGATACGCAGTATTTT
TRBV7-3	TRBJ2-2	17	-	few	CASSPITASLNTGELFF	TGTGCCAGCAGCCCGATAACTGCCTCCTTGAACACCGGGGAGCTGTTTTTT
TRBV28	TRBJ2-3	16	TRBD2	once	CASRTSSGASTDTQYF	TGTGCCAGCAGGACCTCGAGCGGGGCCAGCACAGATACGCAGTATTTT
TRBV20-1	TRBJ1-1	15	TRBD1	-	CSAIPQGIMNTEAFF	TGCAGTGCTATCCCACAGGGGATTATGAACACTGAAGCTTTCTTT
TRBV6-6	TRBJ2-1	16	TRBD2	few	CASRRLTSGGQNEQFF	TGTGCCAGCAGGCGCCTGACTAGCGGGGGGCAGAATGAGCAGTTCTTC
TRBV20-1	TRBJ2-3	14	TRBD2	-	CSGRGGTSTDTQYF	TGCAGTGGTAGGGGAGGGACGAGCACAGATACGCAGTATTTT
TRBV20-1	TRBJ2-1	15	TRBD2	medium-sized	CSARDQRGVYNEQFF	TGCAGTGCTAGAGATCAGCGGGGGGTCTACAATGAGCAGTTCTTC
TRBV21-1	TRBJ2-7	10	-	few	CASTYNEQYF	TGTGCCAGCACCTACAATGAGCAGTACTTC
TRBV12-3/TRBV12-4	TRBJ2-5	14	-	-	CASSLSPSLETQYF	TGTGCCAGCAGTTTAAGTCCATCATTGGAGACCCAGTACTTC
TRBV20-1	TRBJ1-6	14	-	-	CSARGPVDNSPLHF	TGCAGTGCTAGAGGCCCAGTGGACAATTCACCCCTCCACTTT
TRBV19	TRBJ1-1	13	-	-	CASSIGAAAEAFF	TGTGCCAGTAGTATAGGGGCAGCTGCTGAAGCTTTCTTT
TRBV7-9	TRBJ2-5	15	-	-	CASSKDTSRRNEQYF	TGTGCCAGCAGCAAAGACACTAGCAGGAGGAATGAGCAGTACTTC
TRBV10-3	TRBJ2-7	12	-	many	CAISESGYEQYF	TGTGCCATCAGTGAGAGCGGCTACGAGCAGTACTTC
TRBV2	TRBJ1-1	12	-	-	CASGLVWDEAFF	TGTGCCAGCGGGCTCGTCTGGGACGAAGCTTTCTTT
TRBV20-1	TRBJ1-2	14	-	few	CSARDHRTNYGYTF	TGCAGTGCTAGAGATCACCGGACTAACTATGGCTACACCTTC
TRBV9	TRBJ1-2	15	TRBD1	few	CASSFTGQGGYGYTF	TGTGCCAGCAGCTTCACGGGACAGGGTGGCTATGGCTACACCTTC
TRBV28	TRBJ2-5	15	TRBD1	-	CASTRQGAVWETQYF	TGTGCCAGCACAAGACAGGGGGCGGTTTGGGAGACCCAGTACTTC